This T cell receptor beta chain was retrieved from a study of blood T cells in healthy people across ages. A sample-barcoded 5' primer and a J-beta primer mix were used in a second PCR of roughly 6 to 11 cycles. From the 5' RACE reads, TCRdb called clonotypes with MiXCR, one entry per CDR3 protein. The sample shows around 580,000 distinct CDR3 sequences, 40% to 55% of them seen only once. Points on this clonotype: Its antigen is as yet unknown. This may be a read error: a much more frequent sequence differs by one nucleotide.

General study points: Bulk PBMC profiling left naive and antigen-experienced comparisons inconclusive.

The CDR3 has 15 amino acids. Trimming took 6 bases from V and 5 from J; bases not matched to a gene: 10. The germline V gene encodes CDR1 MNHEY and CDR2 SVGAGI. The specimen was blood. The rearrangement joins TRBV6-5 to TRBJ2-3; TRBD1 agrees at 8 bases. This clonotype was sampled from a man of 80 years or more in good health. The CDR3 spells CASRGSTGEVDTQYF. CDR3 bases: TGTGCCAGCAGAGGGTCGACAGGGGAGGTAGATACGCAGTATTTT.